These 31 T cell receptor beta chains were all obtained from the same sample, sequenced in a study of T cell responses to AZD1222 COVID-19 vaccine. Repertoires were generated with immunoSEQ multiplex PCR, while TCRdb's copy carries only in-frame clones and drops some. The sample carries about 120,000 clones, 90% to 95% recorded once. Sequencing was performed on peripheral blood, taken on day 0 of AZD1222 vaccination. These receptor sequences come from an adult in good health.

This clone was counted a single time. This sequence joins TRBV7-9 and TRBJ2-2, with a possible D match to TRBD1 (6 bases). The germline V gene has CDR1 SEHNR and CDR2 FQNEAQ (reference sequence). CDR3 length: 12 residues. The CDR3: CAQGPNTGELFF. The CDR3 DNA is TGTGCGCAGGGGCCGAACACCGGGGAGCTGTTTTTT.

The CDR3 sequence: CASSPIRGGEETQYF. DNA of the CDR3: TGTGCCAGCAGCCCTATACGGGGGGGGGAAGAGACCCAGTACTTC. The chain is built from TRBV7-8 and TRBJ2-5; 8 bases are shared with TRBD2. J lost 3 bases, V lost 5 bases, and 8 bases had no gene match. In germline, CDR1 is SGHVS, CDR2 FQNEAQ. This CDR3 contains 15 residues.

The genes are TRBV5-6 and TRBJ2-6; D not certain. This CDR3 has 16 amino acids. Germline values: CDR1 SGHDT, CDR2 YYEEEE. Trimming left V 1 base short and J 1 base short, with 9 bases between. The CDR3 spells CASSLIPDSGANVLTF. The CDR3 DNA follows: TGTGCCAGCAGCTTGATTCCAGATTCTGGGGCCAACGTCCTGACTTTC.

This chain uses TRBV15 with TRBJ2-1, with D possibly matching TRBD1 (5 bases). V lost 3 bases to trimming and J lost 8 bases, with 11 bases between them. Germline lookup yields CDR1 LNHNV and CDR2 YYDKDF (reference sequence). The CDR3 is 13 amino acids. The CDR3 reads CATSRRTMDEQFF. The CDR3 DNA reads TGTGCCACCAGCAGGCGGACAATGGATGAGCAGTTCTTC.

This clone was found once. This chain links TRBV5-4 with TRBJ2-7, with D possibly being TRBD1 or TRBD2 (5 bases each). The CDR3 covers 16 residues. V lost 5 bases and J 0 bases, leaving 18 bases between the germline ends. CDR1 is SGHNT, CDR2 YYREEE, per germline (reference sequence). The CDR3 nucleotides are TGTGCCAGCAGTTCGGGGAGTGGGGGTTACTCCTACGAGCAGTACTTC. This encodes CASSSGSGGYSYEQYF.

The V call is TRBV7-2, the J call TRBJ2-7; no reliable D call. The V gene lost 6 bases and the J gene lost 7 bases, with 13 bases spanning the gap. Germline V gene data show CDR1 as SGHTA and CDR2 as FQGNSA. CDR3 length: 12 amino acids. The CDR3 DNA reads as TGTGCCAGCAGACTCTCGGTCGGGGAGCAGTACTTC. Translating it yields CASRLSVGEQYF.

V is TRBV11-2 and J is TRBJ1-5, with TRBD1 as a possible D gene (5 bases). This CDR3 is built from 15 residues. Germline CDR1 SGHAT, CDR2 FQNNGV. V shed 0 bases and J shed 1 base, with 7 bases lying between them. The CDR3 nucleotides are TGTGCCAGCAGCTTAGAACGGGGGAGCAATCAGCCCCAGCATTTT. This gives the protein CASSLERGSNQPQHF.

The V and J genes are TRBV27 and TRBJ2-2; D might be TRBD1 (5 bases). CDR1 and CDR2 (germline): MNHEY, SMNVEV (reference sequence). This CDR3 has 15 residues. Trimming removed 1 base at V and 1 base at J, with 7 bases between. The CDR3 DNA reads TGTGCCAGCAGTTTATTTACAGGGAACACCGGGGAGCTGTTTTTT. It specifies CASSLFTGNTGELFF.

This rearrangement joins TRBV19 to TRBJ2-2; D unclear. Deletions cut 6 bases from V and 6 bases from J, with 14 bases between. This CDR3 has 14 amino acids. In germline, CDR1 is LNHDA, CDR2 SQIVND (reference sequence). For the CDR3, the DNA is TGTGCCAGTAGCAATAAACTATCTGCCGGGGAGCTGTTTTTT. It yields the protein CASSNKLSAGELFF. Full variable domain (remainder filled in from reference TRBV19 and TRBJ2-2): DGGITQSPKYLFRKEGQNVTLSCEQNLNHDAMYWYRQDPGQGLRLIYYSQIVNDFQKGDIAEGYSVSREKKESFPLTVTSAQKNPTAFYLCASSNKLSAGELFFGEGSRLTVL.

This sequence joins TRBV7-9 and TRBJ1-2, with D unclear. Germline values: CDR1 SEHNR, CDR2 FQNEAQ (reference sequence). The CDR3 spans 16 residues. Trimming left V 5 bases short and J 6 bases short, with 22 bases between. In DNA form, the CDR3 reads TGTGCCAGCAGCCCTCACTTAAAAACACCGGTGGATGGCTACACCTTC. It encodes CASSPHLKTPVDGYTF. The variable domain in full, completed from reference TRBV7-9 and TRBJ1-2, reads DTGVSQNPRHKITKRGQNVTFRCDPISEHNRLYWYRQTLGQGPEFLTYFQNEAQLEKSRLLSDRFSAERPKGSFSTLEIQRTEQGDSAMYLCASSPHLKTPVDGYTFGSGTRLTVV.

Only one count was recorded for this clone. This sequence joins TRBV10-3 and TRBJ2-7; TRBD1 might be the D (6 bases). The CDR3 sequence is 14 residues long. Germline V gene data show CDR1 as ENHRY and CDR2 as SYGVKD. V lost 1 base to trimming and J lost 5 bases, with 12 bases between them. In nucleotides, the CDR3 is TGTGCCATCAGTGAGTTTACAGGGATCCACGAGCAGTACTTC. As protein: CAISEFTGIHEQYF.

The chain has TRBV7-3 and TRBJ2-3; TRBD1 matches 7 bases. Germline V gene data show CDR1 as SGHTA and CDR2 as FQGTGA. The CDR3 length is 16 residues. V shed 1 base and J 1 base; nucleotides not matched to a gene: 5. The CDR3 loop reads CASSLNSGQGTDTQYF. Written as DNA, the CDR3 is TGTGCCAGCAGCTTAAACTCTGGACAGGGCACAGATACGCAGTATTTT.

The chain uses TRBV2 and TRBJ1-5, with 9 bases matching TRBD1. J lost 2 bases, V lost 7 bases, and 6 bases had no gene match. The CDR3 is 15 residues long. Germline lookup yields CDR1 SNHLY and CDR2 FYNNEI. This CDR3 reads CASIRDRAGNQPQHF. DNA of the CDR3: TGTGCCAGCATTCGGGACAGGGCGGGCAATCAGCCCCAGCATTTT.

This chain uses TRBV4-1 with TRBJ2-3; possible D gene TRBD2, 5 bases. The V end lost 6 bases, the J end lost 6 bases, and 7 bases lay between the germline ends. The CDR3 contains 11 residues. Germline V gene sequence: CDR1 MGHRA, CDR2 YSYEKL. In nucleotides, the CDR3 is TGCGCCAGCAGGGAGGTTGATACGCAGTATTTT. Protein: CASREVDTQYF.

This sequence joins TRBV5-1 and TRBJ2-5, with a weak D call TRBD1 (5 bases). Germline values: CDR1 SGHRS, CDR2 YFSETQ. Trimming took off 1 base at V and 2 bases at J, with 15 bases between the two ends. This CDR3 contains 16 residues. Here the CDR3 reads CASSLNGASLQETQYF. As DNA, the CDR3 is TGCGCCAGCAGCTTGAATGGGGCCAGCCTACAAGAGACCCAGTACTTC.

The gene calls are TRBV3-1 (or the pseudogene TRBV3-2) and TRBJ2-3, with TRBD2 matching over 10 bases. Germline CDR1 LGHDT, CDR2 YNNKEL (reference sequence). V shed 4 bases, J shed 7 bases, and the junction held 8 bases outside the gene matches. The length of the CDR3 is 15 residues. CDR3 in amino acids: CASSPQAGGPNTQYF. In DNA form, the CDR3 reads TGTGCCAGCAGCCCCCAAGCGGGAGGGCCAAATACGCAGTATTTT.

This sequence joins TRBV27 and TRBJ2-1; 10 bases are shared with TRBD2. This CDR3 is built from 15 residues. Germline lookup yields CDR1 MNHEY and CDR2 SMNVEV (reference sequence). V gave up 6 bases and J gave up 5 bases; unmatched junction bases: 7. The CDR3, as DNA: TGTGCCAGCAGGGTTGGACTAGCGGAGGACAATGAGCAGTTCTTC. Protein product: CASRVGLAEDNEQFF.

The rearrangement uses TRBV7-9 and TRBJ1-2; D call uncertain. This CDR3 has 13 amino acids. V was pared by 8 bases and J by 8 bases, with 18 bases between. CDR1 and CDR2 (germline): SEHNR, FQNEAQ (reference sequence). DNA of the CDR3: TGTGCCAGCCAGCTCTTAGACTCCGGGGGCTACACCTTC. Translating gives CASQLLDSGGYTF.

CDR3 region: CATSDFSNGGNEQFF. The CDR3 DNA reads as TGTGCCACCAGTGATTTCTCCAACGGAGGGAATGAGCAGTTCTTC. This chain links TRBV24-1 with TRBJ2-1; TRBD2 might be the D (6 bases). The CDR3 covers 15 residues. CDR1 is KGHDR, CDR2 SFDVKD, per germline. V lost 1 base and J lost 7, with 13 bases in between.

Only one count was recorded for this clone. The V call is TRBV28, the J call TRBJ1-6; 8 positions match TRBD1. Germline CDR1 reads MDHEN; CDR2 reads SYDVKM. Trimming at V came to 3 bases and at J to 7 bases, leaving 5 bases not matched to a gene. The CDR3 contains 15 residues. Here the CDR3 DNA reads TGTGCCAGCAGTTTCCCCGGGACAGGAAATTCACCCCTCCACTTT. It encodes CASSFPGTGNSPLHF.

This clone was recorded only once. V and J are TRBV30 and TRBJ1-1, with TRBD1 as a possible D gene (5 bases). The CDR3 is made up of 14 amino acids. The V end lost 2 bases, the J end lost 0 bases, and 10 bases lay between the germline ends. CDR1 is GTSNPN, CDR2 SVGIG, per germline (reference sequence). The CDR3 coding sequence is TGTGCCTGGAGTAAAGGGACGGTGAACACTGAAGCTTTCTTT. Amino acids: CAWSKGTVNTEAFF.

CDR3 DNA: TGTGCCAGCTCACCACCAGGATACACCGGGGAGCTGTTTTTT. Its protein product is CASSPPGYTGELFF. This chain connects TRBV18 to TRBJ2-2; D gene ambiguous. V was cut by 0 bases and J by 3 bases, with 5 bases left in between. Germline loops: CDR1 KGHSH, CDR2 LQKENI. The CDR3 is 14 amino acids.

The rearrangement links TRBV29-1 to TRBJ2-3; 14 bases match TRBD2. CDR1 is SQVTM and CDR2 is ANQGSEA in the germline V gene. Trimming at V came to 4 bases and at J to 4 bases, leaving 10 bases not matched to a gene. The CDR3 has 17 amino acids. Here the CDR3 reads CSVAGLAGGLIADTQYF. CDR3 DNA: TGCAGCGTTGCCGGACTAGCGGGAGGCTTGATAGCAGATACGCAGTATTTT.

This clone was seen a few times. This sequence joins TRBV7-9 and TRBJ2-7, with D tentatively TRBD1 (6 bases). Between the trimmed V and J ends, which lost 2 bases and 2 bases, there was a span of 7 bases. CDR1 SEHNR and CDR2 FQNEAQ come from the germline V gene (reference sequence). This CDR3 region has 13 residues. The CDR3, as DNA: TGTGCCAGCAGCTTACAGGGGACCTACGAGCAGTACTTC. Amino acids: CASSLQGTYEQYF.

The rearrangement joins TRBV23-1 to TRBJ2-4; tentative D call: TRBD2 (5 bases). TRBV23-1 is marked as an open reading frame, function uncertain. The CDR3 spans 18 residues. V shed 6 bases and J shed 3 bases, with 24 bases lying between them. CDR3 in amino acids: CASSLGSQRELDKNIQYF. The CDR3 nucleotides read TGCGCCAGCAGCTTGGGGTCCCAGAGGGAATTGGACAAAAACATTCAGTACTTC.

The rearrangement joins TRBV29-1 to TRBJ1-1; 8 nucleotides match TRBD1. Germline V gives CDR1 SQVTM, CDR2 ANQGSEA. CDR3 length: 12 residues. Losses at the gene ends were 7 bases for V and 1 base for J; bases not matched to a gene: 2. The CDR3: CSADRGNTEAFF. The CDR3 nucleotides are TGCAGCGCCGACAGGGGGAACACTGAAGCTTTCTTT.

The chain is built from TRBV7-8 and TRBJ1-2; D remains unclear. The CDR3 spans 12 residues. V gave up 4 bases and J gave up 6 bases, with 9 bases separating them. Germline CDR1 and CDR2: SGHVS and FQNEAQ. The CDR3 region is CASSSAVHGYTF. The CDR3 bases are TGTGCCAGCAGCTCAGCGGTCCATGGCTACACCTTC.

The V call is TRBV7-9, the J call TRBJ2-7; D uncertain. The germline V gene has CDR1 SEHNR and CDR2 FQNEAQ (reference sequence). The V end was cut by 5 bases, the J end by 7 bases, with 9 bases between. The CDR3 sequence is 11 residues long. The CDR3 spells CASSPSKEQYF. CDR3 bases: TGTGCCAGCAGCCCCAGTAAAGAGCAGTACTTC.

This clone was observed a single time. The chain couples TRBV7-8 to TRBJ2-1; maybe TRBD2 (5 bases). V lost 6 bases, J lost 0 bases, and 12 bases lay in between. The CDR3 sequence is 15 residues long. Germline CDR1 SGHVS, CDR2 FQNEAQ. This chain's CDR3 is CASRFSGSSYNEQFF. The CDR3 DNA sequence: TGTGCCAGCAGGTTTTCGGGAAGCTCCTACAATGAGCAGTTCTTC.

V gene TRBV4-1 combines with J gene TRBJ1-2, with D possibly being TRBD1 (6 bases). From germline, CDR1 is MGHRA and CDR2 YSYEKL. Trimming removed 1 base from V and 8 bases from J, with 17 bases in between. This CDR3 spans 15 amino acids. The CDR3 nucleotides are TGCGCCAGCAGCCAAGGCTCTGGGGGCGCGAAAGGCTACACCTTC. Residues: CASSQGSGGAKGYTF.

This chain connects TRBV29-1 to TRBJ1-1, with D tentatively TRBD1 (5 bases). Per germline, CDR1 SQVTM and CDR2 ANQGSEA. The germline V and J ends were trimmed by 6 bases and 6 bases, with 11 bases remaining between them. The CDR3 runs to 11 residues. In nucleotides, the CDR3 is TGCAGCGTGCCAACAGGAGCTGAAGCTTTCTTT. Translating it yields CSVPTGAEAFF.